This TCR beta chain was obtained from a study of metastatic and nonmetastatic thyroid tumors. Overall study: A comparison of repertoires was made across blood and tumor or nodule tissue from malignant and benign thyroid patients.

With V trimmed by 0 bases and J by 2 bases, 1 base remained unmatched. CDR3 length: 15 amino acids. Germline CDR1 is SGHNT and CDR2 is YYREEE (reference sequence). Patients were all untreated before their thyroid surgery. Study-level findings and limits: In both blood and tumor samples, TCR beta diversity was reported significantly higher for malignant than benign nodules.

There are many counts of this clone. What it binds is unknown. Via MiXCR, TCRdb re-called the PCR reads. Counted here are about 33,000 clones, about 15% occurring once; the ten biggest clones make up about 4.8%. This TCR was sampled from a female donor with papillary thyroid cancer or a benign thyroid nodule (not recorded which). Some clones in this sample may be carry-over from other donors' samples. V is TRBV5-4 and J is TRBJ2-3; 9 bases are shared with TRBD1. Sequencing was done on a sample of blood. The CDR3 sequence: CASSLDRGHTDTQYF. The CDR3 DNA reads as TGTGCCAGCAGCTTGGACAGGGGGCACACAGATACGCAGTATTTT. Variable domain in full (rest from reference TRBV5-4 and TRBJ2-3): ETGVTQSPTHLIKTRGQQVTLRCSSQSGHNTVSWYQQALGQGPQFIFQYYREEENGRGNFPPRFSGLQFPNYSSELNVNALELDDSALYLCASSLDRGHTDTQYFGPGTRLTVL.